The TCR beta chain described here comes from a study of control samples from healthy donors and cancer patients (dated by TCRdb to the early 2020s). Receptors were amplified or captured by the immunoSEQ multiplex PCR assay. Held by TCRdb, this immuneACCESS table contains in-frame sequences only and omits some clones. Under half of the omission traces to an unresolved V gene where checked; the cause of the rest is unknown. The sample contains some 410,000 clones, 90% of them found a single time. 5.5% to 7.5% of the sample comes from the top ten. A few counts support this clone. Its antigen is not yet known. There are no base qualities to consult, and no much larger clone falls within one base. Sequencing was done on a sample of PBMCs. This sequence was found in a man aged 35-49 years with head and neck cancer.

Read as DNA, the sequence is TGTGCCAGCAGCGTAGTAGCAGGTATCCAAGAGACCCAGTACTTC. This sequence encodes CASSVVAGIQETQYF. This chain joins TRBV9 to TRBJ2-5; the D gene is not confidently resolved. CDR1 and CDR2 (SGDLS, YYNGEE) derive from the germline V gene. The junction shows trimming of 0 bases on V and 1 base on J, plus 10 bases between the germline ends. Counted from cysteine to phenylalanine, this CDR3 has 15 amino acids. Here the CDR3 DNA is all that survives: 45 bases in frame from base 1.